These 2 T cell receptor beta chains were all obtained from the same sample, sequenced in a study of T cell responses to AZD1222 COVID-19 vaccine. Method: immunoSEQ multiplex PCR; TCRdb's copy keeps in-frame clones and lacks some. The top ten hold approximately 2.5% of the sample, which has 150,000 to 200,000 clones, about 90% seen once. Here the sequenced sample was peripheral blood, taken on day 0 of MenACWY control vaccination. The source is an adult in good health.

This chain uses TRBV28 with TRBJ1-5; perhaps TRBD1 as D (6 bases). Trimming took 1 base from V and 3 from J, leaving 13 bases between them. Germline CDR1 and CDR2: MDHEN and SYDVKM. The CDR3 has 16 residues. CDR3 sequence (DNA): TGTGCCAGCAGTTTATTGTCTGGGGGGCCCAATCAGCCCCAGCATTTT. It is translated as CASSLLSGGPNQPQHF.

V usage is TRBV3-1 (or the pseudogene TRBV3-2) and J usage is TRBJ2-1; D is ambiguous. CDR1 LGHDT and CDR2 YNNKEL come from the germline V gene (reference sequence). The CDR3 is made up of 14 amino acids. Trimming shortened V by 0 bases and J by 1 base, and 4 bases separated the two germline ends. The CDR3 DNA sequence: TGTGCCAGCAGCCAAGACTCTTCCTACAATGAGCAGTTCTTC. It is translated as CASSQDSSYNEQFF.